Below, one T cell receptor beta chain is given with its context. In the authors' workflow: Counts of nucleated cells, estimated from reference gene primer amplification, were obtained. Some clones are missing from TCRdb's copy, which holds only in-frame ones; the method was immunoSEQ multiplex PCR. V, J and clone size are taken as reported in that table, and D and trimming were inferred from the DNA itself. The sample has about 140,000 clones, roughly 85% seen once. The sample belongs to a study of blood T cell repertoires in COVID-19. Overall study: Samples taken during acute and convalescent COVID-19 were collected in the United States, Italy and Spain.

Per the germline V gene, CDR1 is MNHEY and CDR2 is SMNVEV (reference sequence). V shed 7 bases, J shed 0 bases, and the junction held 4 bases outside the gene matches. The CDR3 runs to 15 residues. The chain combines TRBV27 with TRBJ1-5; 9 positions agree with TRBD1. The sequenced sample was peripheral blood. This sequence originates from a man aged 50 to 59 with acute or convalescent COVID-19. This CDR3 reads CASKSGQGSNQPQHF. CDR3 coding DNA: TGTGCCAGCAAGTCGGGACAGGGTAGCAATCAGCCCCAGCATTTT.